Only a few counts were recorded for the clone carrying this T cell receptor (beta chain). Antigen: not known. Looked up from germline, CDR1 is SNHLY and CDR2 is FYNNEI. V lost 6 bases to trimming and J lost 9 bases, with 15 bases between them. The CDR3 is made up of 13 amino acids. The record originates from a study of cytotoxic CD8 clonotypes in ibrutinib-treated CLL. Study observations and caveats: Under treatment, the uncommon public clonotypes either contracted or remained stable.

The method was immunoSEQ multiplex PCR; TCRdb's version includes in-frame clones alone and lacks a portion of them. The sample includes approximately 45,000 clones, 50% to 80% of them seen just once. This sequence joins TRBV2 and TRBJ1-5, with a tentative D call TRBD1 (6 bases). The specimen was PBMCs, collected after 24 months of ibrutinib treatment. This clonotype was obtained from a human donor with chronic lymphocytic leukemia. CDR3: CASRMTGQGPQHF. As DNA, the CDR3 is TGTGCCAGCAGGATGACAGGTCAGGGGCCCCAGCATTTT.